This is a list of T cell receptor beta chains from one sample in a study of blood T cell repertoires in COVID-19. Assay used: immunoSEQ multiplex PCR; TCRdb lists only in-frame clones, some missing. The sample yields around 340,000 clones, around 88% seen once. The sample comprised peripheral blood. The receptors derive from a man aged 30 to 39 with active or convalescent COVID-19. Each CDR3 is given with its conserved first and last residue. D genes are given only for firm matches. Only part of the rows carry a size: once, few, many, or a class if the clone is expanded.

v_gene: TRBV28; abundance: few; d_gene: TRBD2; j_gene: TRBJ2-7; CDR3nt: TGTGCCAGCAGTTCCGGGACTAGCGGGACTTACGAGCAGTACTTC; CDR3aa: CASSSGTSGTYEQYF
v_gene: TRBV19; abundance: .; d_gene: .; j_gene: TRBJ2-4; CDR3nt: TGTGCCAGTAGTAAAAGAAAGCGAGAAACCAAAAACATTCAGTACTTC; CDR3aa: CASSKRKRETKNIQYF
v_gene: TRBV19; abundance: .; d_gene: .; j_gene: TRBJ1-3; CDR3nt: TGTGCCAGTACCCAGGGGTCGTCCTCTGGAAACACCATATATTTT; CDR3aa: CASTQGSSSGNTIYF
v_gene: TRBV28; abundance: .; d_gene: .; j_gene: TRBJ1-2; CDR3nt: TGTGCCAGCAGTTTCACGGAGAACTATGGCTACACCTTC; CDR3aa: CASSFTENYGYTF
v_gene: TRBV27; abundance: once; d_gene: TRBD1; j_gene: TRBJ1-2; CDR3nt: TGTGCCAGCAGTCCGGACAGGGAGGTGCGCGGCTACACCTTC; CDR3aa: CASSPDREVRGYTF
v_gene: TRBV4-1; abundance: .; d_gene: TRBD1; j_gene: TRBJ1-3; CDR3nt: TGCGCCAGCAGCCAAATCGGGACAGCCTCTGGAAACACCATATATTTT; CDR3aa: CASSQIGTASGNTIYF
v_gene: TRBV7-6; abundance: .; d_gene: .; j_gene: TRBJ1-2; CDR3nt: TGTGCCAGCAGCTTTGGGGGAGGGTATGGCTACACCTTC; CDR3aa: CASSFGGGYGYTF
v_gene: TRBV2; abundance: .; d_gene: TRBD1; j_gene: TRBJ2-7; CDR3nt: TGTGCCAGCATGCGGGACAGGGGATACGAGCAGTACTTC; CDR3aa: CASMRDRGYEQYF
v_gene: TRBV7-9; abundance: .; d_gene: .; j_gene: TRBJ2-5; CDR3nt: TGTGCCAGCAGCTTTATGACAGGTCGGTTGGAGACCCAGTACTTC; CDR3aa: CASSFMTGRLETQYF
v_gene: TRBV12-3/TRBV12-4; abundance: .; d_gene: .; j_gene: TRBJ2-1; CDR3nt: TGTGCCAGCGCCCCGGGGGGCCGCAATGAGCAGTTCTTC; CDR3aa: CASAPGGRNEQFF
v_gene: TRBV10-3; abundance: once; d_gene: TRBD2; j_gene: TRBJ2-3; CDR3nt: TGTGCCATCAGTGATGGGACTACTTCTCCGGATACGCAGTATTTT; CDR3aa: CAISDGTTSPDTQYF
v_gene: TRBV7-6; abundance: .; d_gene: .; j_gene: TRBJ2-1; CDR3nt: TGTGCCAGCAGCCCGGCAATTGACACCTACGGTGAGCAGTTCTTC; CDR3aa: CASSPAIDTYGEQFF
v_gene: TRBV6-5; abundance: .; d_gene: TRBD2; j_gene: TRBJ2-1; CDR3nt: TGTGCCAGCCAGAGTGCGGGACTAAAAACCAATGAGCAGTTCTTC; CDR3aa: CASQSAGLKTNEQFF
v_gene: TRBV27; abundance: .; d_gene: TRBD1; j_gene: TRBJ1-5; CDR3nt: TGTGCCAGCAGTTTTCAGGGGGCCAATCAGCCCCAGCATTTT; CDR3aa: CASSFQGANQPQHF
v_gene: TRBV28; abundance: .; d_gene: TRBD1; j_gene: TRBJ2-7; CDR3nt: TGTGCCAGCAGTTTAACCGACAGGGCCTTTACCTACGAGCAGTACTTC; CDR3aa: CASSLTDRAFTYEQYF
v_gene: TRBV6-6; abundance: .; d_gene: .; j_gene: TRBJ1-5; CDR3nt: TGTGCCAGCAGACAAGTCAATCAGCCCCAGCATTTT; CDR3aa: CASRQVNQPQHF